This is a list of T cell receptor beta chains from one sample in a study of shared clonotypes between healthy human individuals. Generated by immunoSEQ multiplex PCR, the TCRdb table keeps only in-frame clones and is missing some. The sample holds around 720,000 clones, about three quarters seen once. What was sequenced was memory CD4+ T cells sorted from blood. The origin of the receptors is a woman aged 25 to 39 in good health. Both conserved end residues are part of each CDR3.

j_call,v_call,cdr3_aa
TRBJ2-7,TRBV28,CASSSYPWEQYF
TRBJ2-5,TRBV6-5,CASSFTSTPETQYF
TRBJ2-2,TRBV6-5,CASNPGQGSGELFF
TRBJ2-1,TRBV29-1,CSVALAGGPSNEQFF
TRBJ2-2,TRBV4-2,CASSQSSGEGVTGELFF
TRBJ2-1,TRBV7-2,CASSLERLAGVEQFF
TRBJ2-3,TRBV7-3,CASSLGTSTDTQYF
TRBJ2-3,TRBV29-1,CSVALGWDQSLDTQYF
TRBJ1-2,TRBV2,CASLKANYGYTF
TRBJ1-6,TRBV25-1,CASTQGPGSASPLHF
TRBJ1-1,TRBV29-1,CSVGWGNTEAFF
TRBJ1-2,TRBV29-1,CSAGRREGYTF
TRBJ1-5,TRBV7-2,CASSNMRQGGSQPQHF
TRBJ2-1,TRBV6-1,CASSEIDVSGTSGRGQFF
TRBJ1-4,TRBV13,CASSLDRGGEKLFF
TRBJ1-2,TRBV19,CASSIGRTVGGYTF
TRBJ1-1,TRBV27,CASSSTTRRGTEAFF
TRBJ2-5,TRBV19,CASSDRERGETQYF
TRBJ2-7,TRBV7-2,CASSEIGGQGYYEQYF
TRBJ2-5,TRBV6-6,CASSYRGPQETQYF
TRBJ2-7,TRBV15,CATSRDRLREQYF
TRBJ2-3,TRBV7-2,CASAGSAGVTDTQYF
TRBJ2-7,TRBV2,CASSGTGTGISYEQYF
TRBJ1-3,TRBV28,CASTQDSGNTIYF
TRBJ1-5,TRBV15,CATSGQESNQPQHF
TRBJ2-7,TRBV28,CASRLGGQAAFNEQYF
TRBJ1-1,TRBV6-5,CASTGLMNTEAFF
TRBJ1-2,TRBV2,CASSEVVGTVNYGYTF
TRBJ2-3,TRBV4-2,CASSQDFGVAGAPDTQYF
TRBJ2-1,TRBV7-2,CASSSGTSGEQFF
TRBJ2-3,TRBV7-2,CASSLGIASDTQYF
TRBJ1-1,TRBV11-1,CASSSMPNTEAFF
TRBJ2-2,TRBV10-2,CASRDRGRGTGELFF
TRBJ1-1,TRBV20-1,CSAVSPIEAFF
TRBJ2-7,TRBV11-2,CASSLDPSGYEQYF
TRBJ1-4,TRBV11-3,CASSFNTNEKLFF
TRBJ2-5,TRBV29-1,CSAVGLGAVQETQYF
TRBJ2-7,TRBV28,CASRSWTGQGRYEQYF
TRBJ2-7,TRBV5-4,CASSRDSGRYEQYF
TRBJ2-3,TRBV18,CASSPPVSRRTDTQYF
TRBJ2-5,TRBV29-1,CSATGVGQETQYF
TRBJ2-3,TRBV6-5,CASSYSGVSSTDTQYF
TRBJ2-7,TRBV7-6,CASSLARISYEQYF
TRBJ2-1,TRBV28,CASSRTRHNEQFF
TRBJ2-1,TRBV5-4,CASSLGQEQFF
TRBJ1-2,TRBV28,CASTDRDRDQGYTF
TRBJ2-7,TRBV28,CASSPGRWGRPSYEQYF
TRBJ2-2,TRBV25-1,CASNGVIGDTGELFF
TRBJ1-2,TRBV19,CASSIDRPELRYGYTF
TRBJ1-1,TRBV18,CASSHRQRMNTEAFF
TRBJ1-1,TRBV2,CASSPRELVAEAFF
TRBJ2-3,TRBV30,CAWRGQGMDTQYF
TRBJ2-1,TRBV27,CASSSWTSDYNEQFF
TRBJ1-3,TRBV6-1,CASSEVGSGNTIYF